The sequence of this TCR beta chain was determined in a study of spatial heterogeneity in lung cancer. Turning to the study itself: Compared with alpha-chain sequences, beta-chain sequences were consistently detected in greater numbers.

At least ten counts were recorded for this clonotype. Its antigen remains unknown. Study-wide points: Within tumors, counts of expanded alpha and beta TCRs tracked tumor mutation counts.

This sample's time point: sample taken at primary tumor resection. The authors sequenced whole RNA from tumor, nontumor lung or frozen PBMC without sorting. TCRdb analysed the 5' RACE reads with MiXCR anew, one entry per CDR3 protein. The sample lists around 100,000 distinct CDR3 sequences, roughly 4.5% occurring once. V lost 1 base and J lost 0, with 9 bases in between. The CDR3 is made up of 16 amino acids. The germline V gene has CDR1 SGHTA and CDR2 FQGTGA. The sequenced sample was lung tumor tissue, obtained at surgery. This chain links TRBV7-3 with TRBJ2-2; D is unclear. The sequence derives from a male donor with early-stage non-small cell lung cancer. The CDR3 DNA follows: TGTGCCAGCAGCTTAAGTGCCCCCACGAACACCGGGGAGCTGTTTTTT. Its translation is CASSLSAPTNTGELFF.